These T cell receptor beta chains were read from a single sample in a study of monozygotic twins with inflammatory bowel disease. TCRdb re-called the 5' RACE reads and catalogs CDR3 proteins one per entry, DNA excluded. The repertoire table contains about 440,000 distinct CDR3 sequences. The sequenced material came from blood. These receptors all come from a human donor with ulcerative colitis or Crohn's disease, or a healthy co-twin of an affected twin (not recorded which). CDR3s include the opening cysteine and the closing phenylalanine or tryptophan.

>TRBV6-6|TRBJ2-1
CASSSEGKQFF
>TRBV2|TRBJ2-4
CASSEGPAPNIQYF
>TRBV12-3/TRBV12-4|TRBJ2-1
CASGLRRGGINEQFF
>TRBV7-9|TRBJ2-4
CASSLGGSDVQYF
>TRBV7-2|TRBJ2-3
CASRPTADTQYF
>TRBV5-4|TRBJ2-3
CASGRTTGDTQYF
>TRBV29-1|TRBJ1-4
CSVDRLGQGQDEKLFF
>TRBV4-3|TRBJ1-2
CASSQDLERGWYGYTF
>TRBV11-2|TRBJ2-7
CASSLAGTVRDEQYF
>TRBV29-1|TRBJ2-3
CSVRERGSTDTQYF
>TRBV12-3/TRBV12-4|TRBJ1-1
CASSPEGLGEVAFF
>TRBV27|TRBJ1-5
CASKGTGANYQPQHF
>TRBV15|TRBJ2-7
CATSRDQAGVTEQYF
>TRBV6-2/TRBV6-3|TRBJ2-7
CASRPGTGAHEQYF
>TRBV6-2/TRBV6-3|TRBJ2-1
CASSHRGLGEQFF
>TRBV7-9|TRBJ2-5
CASSLDLREETQYF
>TRBV6-2/TRBV6-3|TRBJ2-3
CASRLAGFRPADTQYF
>TRBV20-1|TRBJ2-2
CSARGPGGWDGELFF
>TRBV28|TRBJ2-5
CASSLTVTQETQYF
>TRBV29-1|TRBJ2-2
CSAIQGGIGELFF
>TRBV15|TRBJ1-3
CATSRGTGNTIYF
>TRBV15|TRBJ2-1
CATSRDPRRTSNEQFF
>TRBV20-1|TRBJ1-2
CSARDKQETNYGYTF
>TRBV5-1|TRBJ2-1
CASSPSGTLVDEQFF
>TRBV12-3/TRBV12-4|TRBJ2-5
CASSLRGGLETQYF
>TRBV15|TRBJ2-1
CATSRVYNEQFF
>TRBV29-1|TRBJ1-1
CSVEGRGMNTEAFF
>TRBV29-1|TRBJ2-5
CAEGTGLETQYF
>TRBV19|TRBJ1-5
CATLDRDSNQPQHF
>TRBV10-3|TRBJ1-5
CAIRPDRDQPQHF
>TRBV12-3/TRBV12-4|TRBJ1-1
CASSLGVTAGGGAFF
>TRBV29-1|TRBJ2-2
CSVRDSLNTGELFF
>TRBV3-1|TRBJ1-4
CASSQDSMAREKLFF
>TRBV27|TRBJ2-3
CASSLRTPSDTQYF